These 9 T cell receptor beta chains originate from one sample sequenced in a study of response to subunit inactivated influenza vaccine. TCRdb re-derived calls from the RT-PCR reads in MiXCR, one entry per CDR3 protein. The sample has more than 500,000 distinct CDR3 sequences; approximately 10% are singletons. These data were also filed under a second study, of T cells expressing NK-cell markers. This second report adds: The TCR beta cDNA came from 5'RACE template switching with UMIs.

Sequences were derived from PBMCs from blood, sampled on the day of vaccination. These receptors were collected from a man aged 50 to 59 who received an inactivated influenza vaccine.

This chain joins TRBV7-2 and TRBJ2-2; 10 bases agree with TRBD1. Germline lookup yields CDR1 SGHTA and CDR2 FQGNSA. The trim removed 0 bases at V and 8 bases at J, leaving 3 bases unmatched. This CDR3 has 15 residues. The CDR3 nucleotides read TGTGCCAGCAGCTTAGCGGACAGGGGGTATGGGGAGCTGTTTTTT. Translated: CASSLADRGYGELFF.

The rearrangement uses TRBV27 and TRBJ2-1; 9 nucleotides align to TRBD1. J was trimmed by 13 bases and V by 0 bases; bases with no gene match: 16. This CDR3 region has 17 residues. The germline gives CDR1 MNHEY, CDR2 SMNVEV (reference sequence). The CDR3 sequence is CASSLSYPDRGAKDQFF. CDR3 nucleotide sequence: TGTGCCAGCAGTTTATCATACCCGGACAGGGGTGCCAAAGATCAGTTCTTC.

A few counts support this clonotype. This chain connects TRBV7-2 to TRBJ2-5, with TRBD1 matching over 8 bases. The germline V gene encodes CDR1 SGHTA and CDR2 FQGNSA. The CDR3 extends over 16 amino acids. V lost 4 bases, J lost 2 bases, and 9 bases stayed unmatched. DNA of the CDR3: TGTGCCAGCAGCTCCGGTACGGACAGGGCACAAGAGACCCAGTACTTC. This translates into CASSSGTDRAQETQYF.

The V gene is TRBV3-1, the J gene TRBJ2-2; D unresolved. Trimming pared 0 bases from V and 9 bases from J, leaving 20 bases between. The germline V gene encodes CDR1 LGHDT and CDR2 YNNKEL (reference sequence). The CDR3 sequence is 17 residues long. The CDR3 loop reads CASSQDKGGPRVWELFF. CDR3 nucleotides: TGTGCCAGCAGCCAAGATAAGGGCGGCCCTAGAGTTTGGGAGCTGTTTTTT.

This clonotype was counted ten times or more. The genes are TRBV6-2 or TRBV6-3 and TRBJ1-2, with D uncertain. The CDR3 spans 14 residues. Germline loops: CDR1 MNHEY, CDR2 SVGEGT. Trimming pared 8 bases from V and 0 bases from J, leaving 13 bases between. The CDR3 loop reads CASSPRLTNYGYTF. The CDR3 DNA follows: TGTGCCAGCTCCCCAAGGTTGACTAACTATGGCTACACCTTC.

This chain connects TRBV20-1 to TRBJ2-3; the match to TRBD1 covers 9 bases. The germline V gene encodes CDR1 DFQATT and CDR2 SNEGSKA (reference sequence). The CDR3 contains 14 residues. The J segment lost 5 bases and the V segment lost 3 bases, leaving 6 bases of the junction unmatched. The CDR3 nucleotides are TGCAGTGCTAGCAGACAGGGGGTTAGAGATACGCAGTATTTT. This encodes CSASRQGVRDTQYF.

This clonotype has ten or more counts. The CDR3 loop reads CASSQRHRGRPEQYF. The CDR3 DNA sequence: TGTGCCAGCAGCCAGAGACACAGGGGGCGGCCCGAGCAGTACTTC. V and J are TRBV3-1 and TRBJ2-7; 9 nucleotides match TRBD1. Germline CDR1 reads LGHDT; CDR2 reads YNNKEL (reference sequence). V was clipped by 3 bases and J by 6 bases; unmatched bases: 9. The CDR3 has 15 amino acids.

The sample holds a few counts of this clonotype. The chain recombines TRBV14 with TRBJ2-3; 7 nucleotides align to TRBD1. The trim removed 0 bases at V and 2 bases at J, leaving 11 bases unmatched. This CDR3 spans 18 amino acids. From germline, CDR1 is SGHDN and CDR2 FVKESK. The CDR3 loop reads CASSQDRLGGMTTDTQYF. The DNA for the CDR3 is TGTGCCAGCAGCCAAGACAGGTTAGGGGGCATGACCACAGATACGCAGTATTTT.

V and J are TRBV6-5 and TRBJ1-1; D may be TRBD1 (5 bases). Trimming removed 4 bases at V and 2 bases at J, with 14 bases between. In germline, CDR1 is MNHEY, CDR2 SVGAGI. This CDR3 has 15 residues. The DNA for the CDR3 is TGTGCCAGCAGTTCCCGGGGGTTTTTTAACACTGAAGCTTTCTTT. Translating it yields CASSSRGFFNTEAFF.